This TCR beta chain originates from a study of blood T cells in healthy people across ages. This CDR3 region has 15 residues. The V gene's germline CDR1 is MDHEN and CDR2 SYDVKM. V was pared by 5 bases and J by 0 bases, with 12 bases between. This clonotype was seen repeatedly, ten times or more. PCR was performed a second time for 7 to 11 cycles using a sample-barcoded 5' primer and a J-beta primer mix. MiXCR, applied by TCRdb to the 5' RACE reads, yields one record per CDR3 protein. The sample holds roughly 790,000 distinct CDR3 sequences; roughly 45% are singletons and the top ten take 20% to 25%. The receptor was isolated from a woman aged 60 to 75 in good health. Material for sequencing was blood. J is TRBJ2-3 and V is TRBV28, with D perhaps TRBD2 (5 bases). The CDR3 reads CASSLPGMSTDTQYF. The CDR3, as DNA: TGTGCCAGCAGTCTACCGGGAATGAGCACAGATACGCAGTATTTT.